This T cell receptor (beta chain) was recovered during a study of technical replicates of blood from several donors. The CDR3 runs 14 residues. Per the germline V gene, CDR1 is MNHEY and CDR2 is SVGAGI. Trimming removed 5 bases from V and 2 bases from J, with 12 bases in between. Generated by immunoSEQ multiplex PCR, the TCRdb table keeps only in-frame clones and is missing some. The sample consists of 14,000 or so clones, around four fifths of them appearing once. Sequencing was done on a sample of PBMCs. The chain recombines TRBV6-5 with TRBJ1-1; D is perhaps TRBD1 (5 bases). The sequence derives from a human donor in good health. Written as DNA, the CDR3 is TGTGCCAGCAGTACCTCGGGGGGTAACACTGAAGCTTTCTTT. It yields the protein CASSTSGGNTEAFF.